This T cell receptor beta chain was captured by sequencing in a study of T cell responses to AZD1222 COVID-19 vaccine. Clones were read by immunoSEQ multiplex PCR, and TCRdb kept only the in-frame ones, dropping some. In the table there are some 130,000 clones, roughly 93% of which are singletons. This CDR3 has 14 residues. The V end lost 7 bases, the J end lost 2 bases, and 14 bases lay between the germline ends. Germline V lookup: CDR1 SNHLY, CDR2 FYNNEI. This clonotype was sampled from an adult in good health. This chain uses TRBV2 with TRBJ1-1; possible D gene TRBD1, 5 bases. The input for sequencing was peripheral blood, taken on day 0 of AZD1222 vaccination. The DNA for the CDR3 is TGTGCCAGCAACACACAGTGGGGCAACACTGAAGCTTTCTTT. It is translated as CASNTQWGNTEAFF.